What follows is one T cell receptor (beta chain) and its context. There is no known antigen for this receptor. Per-nucleotide qualities are absent, and no much larger clonotype sits a single base away. This entry is derived from a study of cytomegalovirus exposure and HLA in healthy donors (TCRdb year 2017). Study-wide context: An earlier analysis of roughly 500 of the donors reported roughly 270 Gb of sequence data and some 100 million unique TCR beta sequences from about 200 million T cells. Four to six DR-DQ haplotypes were handled as single units for association and clustering, since linkage in the cohort was strong. An earlier analysis of approximately 640 of the donors applied high-throughput TCR beta sequencing to assess whether each TCR beta V gene segment acted as functional or pseudogenic. The study aimed to test whether cataloging public T cell receptors could reveal signatures of past pathogen exposure. An early release that covered approximately 600 HLA-typed donors contained approximately 300 gigabases of sequencing data and 65 million to 100 million unique TCR sequences. Rather than using new phenotypic data, the later analysis identified candidate immune exposures from TCR beta sequences and from how often those sequences occurred across donors. To predict cytomegalovirus infection status, the study combined high-throughput TCR immunosequencing, statistical association of individual TCRs with disease status, and machine learning. Donor age, sex, ethnicity and CMV serostatus were collected together with the repertoire data. A separate validation cohort of roughly 130 different subjects was used in addition to the 666-subject first cohort. Typing coverage varied by locus: roughly 620-630 donors for A, B, C, DRB1 and DQB1; approximately 500 for DQA1; some 610 for DPA1; roughly 450 for DPB1. HLA typing covered class I and class II loci at four-digit resolution. Every repertoire in the discovery cohort had been generated on one and the same sequencing platform. A later analysis re-analyzed previously published TCR beta repertoires from 600 to 850 donors and added high-resolution HLA genotyping to study TCR occurrence patterns. Of the 300 to 450 genotyped donors, approximately 82% fell in the genetic ancestry cluster associated with self-reported Caucasian donors. On average, 235,054 unique TCR beta nucleotide sequences were sequenced per donor among 398 genotyped donors of the cohort, with roughly 18% of those sequences being non-productive. The study profiled the T cell repertoires of around 700 subjects by immunosequencing and related them to cytomegalovirus serostatus. In a later genetic analysis, genome-wide SNP genotypes for about 65% of the 666 donors were used, and that subset was treated as a discovery cohort.

Cut back by 8 bases and 5 bases, the V and J ends lie 13 bases apart. From the cysteine up to the phenylalanine, the CDR3 has a length of 13 residues. Just CDR3 DNA is preserved here, 39 bases in frame from base 1. For CDR1 and CDR2, the germline V gene (reference sequence) lists LNHDA and SQIVND. What the work shows at the level of the full study, not this receptor alone: Because the 87-base-pair reads could not distinguish some IMGT-functional V segments, including TRBV6-2 and TRBV6-3, those segments were excluded. The classifier was reported to diagnose cytomegalovirus status with high specificity and sensitivity in both the original and validation cohorts. When HLA alleles, especially DR and DQ, strongly co-occurred, attributing TCR associations to individual alleles was difficult. A total of 164 TCR beta chains were listed by the study as associated with cytomegalovirus. Most TCR sequences were seen in very few donors, while some public TCRs were found in many individuals. Linkage disequilibrium might explain the correlated functional status among segregating V segments, but an unknown experimental factor could not be ruled out. CMV serostatus was the only immune exposure information available for the cohort. Roughly uniform sequencing depth across donors was assumed in presence/absence analyses, although this assumption may not hold. A later analysis found that most CMV-associated TCR beta chains appeared HLA-restricted, with HLA associations seemingly driven largely by CMV exposure. This cohort had only TCR beta chains sequenced, and the lack of alpha or paired-chain data limited which features could be detected. Because some donors lacked HLA typing at each locus, the association tests relied only on the typed subset. In a later analysis, TCR association rates were found to vary across HLA loci, with the most associated TCRs seen for DRB1 alleles and the fewest for HLA-C alleles. In a later genetic analysis, a missense DCLRE1C variant was associated with V-gene and J-gene trimming of TCR beta chains, and the association was replicated in an independent cohort. The authors suggested that the approach could potentially be extended to other disease states and immunological phenotypes. Because counts were too low, fewer than 20 rarely observed V segments, including chromosome 9 orphons, were excluded from the earlier analysis of under 650 of the donors. In a later analysis, HLA-associated TCR beta chains showed more clonal expansion and lower generation probabilities than non-associated chains that were equally common. Specific HLA alleles were associated with 15,000 to 20,000 TCR beta sequences at a false discovery rate of 0.05 in a later analysis. A later genetic analysis reported fewer N-insertions in productive TCRs among donors in an Asian-associated ancestry cluster than the roughly 620-donor mean. A cluster of highly shared sequence variants was judged likely to represent a technical artifact of the sequencing pipeline. A further reported finding was that TCR beta sequences accurately predicted the HLA-A and HLA-B alleles for most subjects in the first cohort. Three of the identified cytomegalovirus-associated TCR beta chains were confirmed in vitro to be specific for cytomegalovirus antigens. Several of the top co-occurrence clusters appeared to be linked to parvovirus B19, influenza, CMV and Epstein-Barr virus, according to a later analysis. An earlier analysis of 587 of the donors showed that most TCR beta V segments appeared in productive rearrangements either about 87% or about 30% of the time, which broadly matched IMGT annotations.

Receptor amplification or capture employed the immunoSEQ multiplex PCR assay. For the multiplex PCR, a mixture combining 60 forward primers for TCR Vbeta segments and 13 reverse primers for TCR Jbeta segments was used. The CDR3 region of rearranged TCR beta genes was amplified from genomic DNA by a multiplex PCR assay. On the Illumina HiSeq System, the amplified TCR beta libraries were sequenced as 87-base-pair reads. In the paper's pipeline: In a later analysis, 70 million to 95 million unique TCR beta chains were counted across the roughly 610 repertoires, and roughly 9.9 million of these chains were shared by at least two donors. A nearest-neighbor algorithm error-corrected the raw reads and collapsed the reads into unique sequences, merging closely related sequences to remove PCR and sequencing errors. Alignment of CDR3 sequences to IMGT reference sequences was used to assign V, D and J gene segments. Each retained sequence needed at least a six-nucleotide match to both a V gene segment and a J gene segment. Rearrangements were called productive when the CDR3 lacked stop codons and stayed in frame with V and J; all others were non-productive. CDR3 was defined by IMGT convention, running from the second conserved V-encoded cysteine to the conserved J-encoded phenylalanine. Sequences without an unambiguous match to a single V gene segment were excluded from the earlier analysis of several hundred of the donors. In an earlier analysis of approximately 500 of the donors, a V segment was called functional when productive rearrangements were above 56.7%, and segregating when the standard deviation between donors exceeded 5%. A statistical classification framework was built for diagnosing cytomegalovirus status from the catalog of TCR beta chain sequences. A later analysis assigned V and J genes by comparing TCR nucleotide sequences with IMGT/GENE-DB human TR gene sequences. A later analysis assigned CDR3 sequences and most-parsimonious VDJ recombination scenarios with the TCRdist pipeline. A later analysis defined each TCR beta chain by its CDR3 amino acid sequence plus V-gene family, and excluded reads lacking a unique V-gene family. A later analysis removed 600 or so highly shared, low-generation-probability nucleotide sequences to deal with suspected cross-contamination and a sequencing artifact. A later analysis calculated a clonal expansion index for each public chain from normalized within-repertoire ranks of inferred template counts. In a later analysis, generation probabilities were computed using a VDJ recombination model fitted to out-of-frame rearrangements, and the results were checked against IGoR. Hypergeometric tests were used in a later analysis to score TCR-TCR, TCR-HLA and TCR-CMV co-occurrence, with a repertoire-size bias correction applied to the TCR pairs. In a later analysis, false discovery rates were estimated by permuting HLA or CMV assignments 20 times. In a later analysis, co-occurring TCRs were grouped using DBSCAN, with TCRdist sequence similarity added in when clustering inside HLA-allele-positive subsets. Repertoires with fewer than 30,000 or more than 120,000 public chains, plus five repertoires with anomalous nucleotide sharing, were excluded from co-occurrence clustering. Held by TCRdb, this immuneACCESS table contains in-frame sequences only and omits some clones. Under half of the omission traces to an unresolved V gene where checked; the cause of the rest is unknown. V, J and clone size are taken as reported in that table, and D and trimming were inferred from the DNA itself. This sample gives approximately 130,000 clones in total; about 81% of them show up just once. Less than 3.5% of the sample is in the top ten clones.

The cohort was made up of approximately 670 healthy bone marrow donors. At the time of sampling, every cohort member was nominally healthy, though immune exposures that went unrecorded were likely present. The donor tested CMV seropositive and was one of the 289 seropositive cohort members. A peripheral blood sample was collected from each donor, and TCR beta sequencing was performed on peripheral blood mononuclear cells. The Qiagen DNeasy Blood Extraction Kit was used to extract genomic DNA from the blood cell samples. The clonotype originates from a middle-aged woman in good health and CMV-seropositive. The rearranged chain carries TRBV19 and TRBJ2-1, with a tentative D gene TRBD1 over 5 matching bases. The sequenced sample was PBMCs. The base sequence is TGTGCCAGTGGGCAGGGCCCCCACAATGAGCAGTTCTTC. Translation gives CASGQGPHNEQFF.